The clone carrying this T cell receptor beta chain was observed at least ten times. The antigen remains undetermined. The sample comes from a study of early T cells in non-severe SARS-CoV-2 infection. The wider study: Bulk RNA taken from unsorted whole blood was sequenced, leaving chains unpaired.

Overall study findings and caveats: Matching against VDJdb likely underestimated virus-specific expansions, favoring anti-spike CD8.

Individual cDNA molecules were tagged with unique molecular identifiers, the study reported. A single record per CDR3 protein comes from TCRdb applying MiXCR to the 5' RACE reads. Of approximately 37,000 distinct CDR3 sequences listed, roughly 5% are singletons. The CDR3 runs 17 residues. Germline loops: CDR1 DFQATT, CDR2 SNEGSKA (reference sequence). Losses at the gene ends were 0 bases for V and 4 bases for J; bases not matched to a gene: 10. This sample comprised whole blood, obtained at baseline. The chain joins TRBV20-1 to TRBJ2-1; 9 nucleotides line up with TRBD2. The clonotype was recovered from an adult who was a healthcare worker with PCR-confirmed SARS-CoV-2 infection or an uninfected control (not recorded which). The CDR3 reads CSARDWQLAGLYNEQFF. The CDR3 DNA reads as TGCAGTGCTAGAGATTGGCAGCTAGCGGGATTATACAATGAGCAGTTCTTC.